Given below is one T cell receptor (beta chain) in context. Its target is not known. The data were taken from a study of graft-versus-host responses after intestinal transplantation. Trimming removed 2 bases from V and 0 bases from J, with 17 bases in between. The CDR3 covers 18 residues. Germline CDR1 KGHSH, CDR2 LQKENI. Sequencing used immunoSEQ multiplex PCR; TCRdb keeps in-frame clones, though not all of them. Of over 70,000 clones listed, roughly 94% were seen once; the top ten hold over 0.45%. Sample: unstimulated CD8+ T cells sorted from spleen or lymph node cells, taken before intestinal transplant. The clonotype was recovered from a human donor who received an intestinal transplant. The chain is built from TRBV18 and TRBJ1-5; the D is unclear. The CDR3 here is CASSPKAKELFSNQPQHF. CDR3 coding DNA: TGTGCCAGCTCACCAAAGGCCAAGGAGTTATTTAGCAATCAGCCCCAGCATTTT.